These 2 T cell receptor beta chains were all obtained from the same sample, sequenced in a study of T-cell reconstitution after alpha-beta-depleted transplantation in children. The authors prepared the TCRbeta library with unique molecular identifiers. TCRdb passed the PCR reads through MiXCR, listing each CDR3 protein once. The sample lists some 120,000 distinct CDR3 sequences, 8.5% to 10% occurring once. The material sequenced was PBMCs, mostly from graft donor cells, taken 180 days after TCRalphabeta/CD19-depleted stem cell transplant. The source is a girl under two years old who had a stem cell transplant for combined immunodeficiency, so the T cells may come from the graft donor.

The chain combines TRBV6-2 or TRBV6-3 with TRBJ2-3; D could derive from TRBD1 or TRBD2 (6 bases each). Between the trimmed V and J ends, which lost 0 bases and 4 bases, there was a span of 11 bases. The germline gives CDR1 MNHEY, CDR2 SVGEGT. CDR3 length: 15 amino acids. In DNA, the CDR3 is TGTGCCAGCAGTTACTCATCGGGGGCCCCAGATACGCAGTATTTT. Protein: CASSYSSGAPDTQYF.

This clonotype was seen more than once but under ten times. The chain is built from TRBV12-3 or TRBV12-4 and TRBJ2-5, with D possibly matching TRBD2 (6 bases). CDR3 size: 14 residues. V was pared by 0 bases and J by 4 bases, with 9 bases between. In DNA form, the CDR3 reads TGTGCCAGCAGTTTAGCGGGGGGTACAGAGACCCAGTACTTC. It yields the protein CASSLAGGTETQYF.